Reported below is one TCR beta chain. In its sample, this clonotype was seen a few times. This clone's antigen is unknown. Base qualities are not recorded, but no much larger clone differs from it by a single base. The sample comes from a study of immune heterogeneity within non-small cell lung tumors (dated by TCRdb to the late 2010s). For the study in its entirety: By histology, a handful of squamous cell carcinomas, 10 non-squamous carcinomas and 1 tumor not otherwise specified were included. Whole-exome sequencing, RNA-seq and TCR beta repertoire sequencing were combined for multiple spatially distinct regions from each NSCLC tumor so that intratumoral immune heterogeneity could be examined. TCR repertoire analysis included about 57 tumor loci from approximately 16 patients, whereas transcriptome data included only about 43 loci from 12 patients. For mutant peptides 8 to 11 amino acids long, netMHCpan-3.0 predicted neoantigen binding to the HLA alleles of each patient. The investigation overall reported the following: A statistically significant but moderate positive correlation (R about 0.34) was observed between local T-cell repertoire clonality and local tumor mutational burden. Individual patients mostly had different high-frequency TCR beta clonotypes. Within a patient, identical dominant CDR3B clonotypes were found to recur across loci, yet unique high-frequency clones were also harbored in different tumor locations.

A multiplex PCR system amplified the TCR beta CDR3 region, with a first 10-cycle round using 32 V-gene forward and 13 J-gene reverse primers. First-round PCR used a QIAGEN Multiplex PCR Kit, and primer sequences were filed in Chinese patent CN105087789A. Illumina universal primers were attached in a second round of PCR run with the Phusion High-Fidelity PCR Kit. The TCR libraries underwent paired-end sequencing with a read length of 151 bp on the Illumina HiSeq X Ten platform. Under the source paper's analysis protocol: Cutadapt removed reads without multiplex PCR primers, PEAR merged read pairs, and MiXCR with default settings called CDR3 regions. Shannon entropy measured repertoire diversity, while clonality was calculated as one minus the Shannon entropy divided by the ln of the count of productive unique sequences. Clonotypes at a frequency of at least 0.5% were defined as dominant or high-frequency T-cell clones. TCRdb reworked the public reads: Q25 trimming with fastp, MiXCR clone assembly, productive beta chains retained. Each CDR3 protein appears once, grouped with its most common genes and DNA. The V and J calls shown here were made by TCRdb, not taken from the authors' results. Counted in this sample were over 2,000 distinct CDR3 sequences; roughly 26% of them appeared once. The ten largest clones represent just under 20% of the sample.

Measured from the cysteine to the phenylalanine, the CDR3 is 12 residues long. CDR3 DNA is the only sequence kept; it has 36 bases, read in frame from the first base. V and J are truncated by 8 bases and 6 bases respectively, leaving an intervening sequence of 13 bases. CDR1 is given as SNHLY and CDR2 as FYNNEI, both from the germline V gene. For the TCR template, genomic DNA was extracted from bulk tumor tissue, and approximately 600 ng of gDNA was amplified for each sample. Multiple biopsies per primary tumor were taken during surgery, spaced as far apart as possible within the tumor mass. The study cohort was described as untreated and was composed of newly diagnosed NSCLC cases undergoing curative surgery. The donor group was made up of roughly 16 newly diagnosed non-small cell lung cancer patients undergoing surgery with curative intent. Resected tumor masses were reviewed by two independent pathologists. Only high-quality DNA and RNA samples were carried forward to sequencing.

The V gene is TRBV2 and the J gene is TRBJ2-5; the D gene is possibly TRBD2, with 6 bases matching. This receptor was obtained from a man aged 60 to 69 with non-small cell lung cancer. Sample: lung tumor tissue. The nucleotides are TGTGCCAGCTCGGGGGACGCGAAGACCCAGTACTTC. It codes for CASSGDAKTQYF.